These T cell receptor beta chains were read from a single sample in a study of OX40 agonist ivuxolimab in advanced cancers. The protocol was immunoSEQ multiplex PCR, while the TCRdb copy is restricted to in-frame clones and leaves out a portion. The table includes tens of thousands of clones, roughly 86% detected once. This specimen was CD4+ or CD8+ T cells sorted from blood, taken in a trial of the OX40 agonist ivuxolimab. The receptors were gathered from an adult with an advanced solid tumor such as melanoma, head and neck, liver or kidney cancer. Both conserved end residues are part of each CDR3. D genes are given only for firm matches. Clone size is shown for a subset of rows, as once, few, many or a class of expanded clone.

j_call: TRBJ1-1
d_call: .
clone_size: .
v_call: TRBV6-5
cdr3_aa: CASSYGPSGSAFF

j_call: TRBJ2-3
d_call: .
clone_size: .
v_call: TRBV28
cdr3_aa: CGSTDPHTDTQYF

j_call: TRBJ2-3
d_call: TRBD1
clone_size: .
v_call: TRBV15
cdr3_aa: CATSRDRAGTDTQYF

j_call: TRBJ2-2
d_call: TRBD2
clone_size: .
v_call: TRBV4-1
cdr3_aa: CASSQARLANTGELFF

j_call: TRBJ1-2
d_call: .
clone_size: .
v_call: TRBV4-3
cdr3_aa: CASRTYGGQTGYTF

j_call: TRBJ1-2
d_call: .
clone_size: .
v_call: TRBV6-6
cdr3_aa: CASSFYKFTDGYTF

j_call: TRBJ1-1
d_call: .
clone_size: .
v_call: TRBV7-2
cdr3_aa: CATRDPGRTEAFF

j_call: TRBJ2-5
d_call: TRBD2
clone_size: once
v_call: TRBV7-6
cdr3_aa: CASSSIPGASGRAKETQYF

j_call: TRBJ1-5
d_call: .
clone_size: few
v_call: TRBV28
cdr3_aa: CASSLLTTNQPQHF

j_call: TRBJ2-3
d_call: TRBD2
clone_size: .
v_call: TRBV28
cdr3_aa: CATLGRDADTQYF

j_call: TRBJ2-7
d_call: .
clone_size: once
v_call: TRBV5-6
cdr3_aa: CASSSSPAGTAGYEQYF

j_call: TRBJ2-1
d_call: TRBD1
clone_size: .
v_call: TRBV4-1
cdr3_aa: CASSQGTGFGNEQFF

j_call: TRBJ1-1
d_call: .
clone_size: .
v_call: TRBV6-5
cdr3_aa: CASSYEGTTEAFF

j_call: TRBJ2-7
d_call: TRBD1
clone_size: .
v_call: TRBV5-7
cdr3_aa: CASSSPGQSNISLEQYF

j_call: TRBJ2-7
d_call: TRBD1
clone_size: .
v_call: TRBV7-2
cdr3_aa: CASSLNNRGGYEQYF

j_call: TRBJ1-6
d_call: .
clone_size: .
v_call: TRBV14
cdr3_aa: CASSQVTGSPLHF

j_call: TRBJ2-1
d_call: .
clone_size: .
v_call: TRBV5-7
cdr3_aa: CASSLLPLVSHTYNEQFF

j_call: TRBJ1-5
d_call: TRBD1
clone_size: .
v_call: TRBV7-9
cdr3_aa: CASSLAGQGRGVIQPQHF

j_call: TRBJ1-5
d_call: .
clone_size: .
v_call: TRBV28
cdr3_aa: CASSPPRGPQHF

j_call: TRBJ1-1
d_call: .
clone_size: .
v_call: TRBV14
cdr3_aa: CASSPSVGEAFF

j_call: TRBJ2-3
d_call: .
clone_size: .
v_call: TRBV29-1
cdr3_aa: CSASTDTQYF

j_call: TRBJ2-7
d_call: TRBD1
clone_size: once
v_call: TRBV28
cdr3_aa: CASSLDRGRFSYEQYF

j_call: TRBJ2-1
d_call: TRBD2
clone_size: .
v_call: TRBV9
cdr3_aa: CASSGTSGSLGYNEQFF

j_call: TRBJ2-3
d_call: .
clone_size: .
v_call: TRBV5-4
cdr3_aa: CASSTGYRAERDTQYF

j_call: TRBJ1-6
d_call: .
clone_size: .
v_call: TRBV27
cdr3_aa: CASSTGLSYNSPLHF

j_call: TRBJ2-4
d_call: .
clone_size: .
v_call: TRBV27
cdr3_aa: CATSPSGAVAKNIQYF

j_call: TRBJ2-1
d_call: TRBD1
clone_size: .
v_call: TRBV9
cdr3_aa: CASSIPQGARDNEQFF

j_call: TRBJ2-7
d_call: TRBD2
clone_size: .
v_call: TRBV6-5
cdr3_aa: CASTRTSGRSEQYF

j_call: TRBJ2-7
d_call: .
clone_size: once
v_call: TRBV7-6
cdr3_aa: CASSLDPGYSYEQYF

j_call: TRBJ2-5
d_call: TRBD2
clone_size: .
v_call: TRBV13
cdr3_aa: CASSLVGLAGVNETQYF

j_call: TRBJ1-6
d_call: .
clone_size: once
v_call: TRBV6-5
cdr3_aa: CASSFRASSYNSPLHF

j_call: TRBJ1-4
d_call: .
clone_size: .
v_call: TRBV28
cdr3_aa: CASSSRTGWGEKLFF

j_call: TRBJ2-4
d_call: .
clone_size: once
v_call: TRBV6-5
cdr3_aa: CASSYFSQGGIQYF

j_call: TRBJ1-3
d_call: .
clone_size: .
v_call: TRBV7-9
cdr3_aa: CASSGRTGYFGNTIYF

j_call: TRBJ1-5
d_call: .
clone_size: .
v_call: TRBV27
cdr3_aa: CASAPLGGGFNQPQHF

j_call: TRBJ2-6
d_call: .
clone_size: .
v_call: TRBV6-5
cdr3_aa: CASSFASSGANVLTF

j_call: TRBJ2-7
d_call: .
clone_size: .
v_call: TRBV4-1
cdr3_aa: CASSQGTYYEQYF

j_call: TRBJ1-2
d_call: .
clone_size: .
v_call: TRBV6-5
cdr3_aa: CASSLDRSYGYTF

j_call: TRBJ1-1
d_call: .
clone_size: .
v_call: TRBV27
cdr3_aa: CASGPGTVMNTEAFF

j_call: TRBJ2-3
d_call: .
clone_size: .
v_call: TRBV30
cdr3_aa: CAWSVSRITDTQYF

j_call: TRBJ2-1
d_call: TRBD1
clone_size: .
v_call: TRBV4-1
cdr3_aa: CASSHDERDRELNEQFF

j_call: TRBJ2-5
d_call: TRBD2
clone_size: .
v_call: TRBV7-9
cdr3_aa: CASSLRGPIAGGQETQYF

j_call: TRBJ2-5
d_call: .
clone_size: .
v_call: TRBV2
cdr3_aa: CAAARTGKETQYF

j_call: TRBJ2-7
d_call: .
clone_size: .
v_call: TRBV7-6
cdr3_aa: CASSDGWSYEQYF

j_call: TRBJ2-2
d_call: .
clone_size: .
v_call: TRBV9
cdr3_aa: CASSVGGMDTGELFF

j_call: TRBJ1-5
d_call: .
clone_size: .
v_call: TRBV7-9
cdr3_aa: CASSLGGINQPQHF

j_call: TRBJ2-1
d_call: .
clone_size: .
v_call: TRBV7-6
cdr3_aa: CASSSGLAEDNEQFF

j_call: TRBJ2-3
d_call: .
clone_size: .
v_call: TRBV28
cdr3_aa: CASRKDFMRTDTQYF

j_call: TRBJ1-1
d_call: TRBD1
clone_size: .
v_call: TRBV4-3
cdr3_aa: CASSSRTGGGNTEAFF

j_call: TRBJ2-3
d_call: TRBD1
clone_size: .
v_call: TRBV7-9
cdr3_aa: CASSRQGLTDTQYF

j_call: TRBJ2-1
d_call: .
clone_size: .
v_call: TRBV7-9
cdr3_aa: CASDLGLSSYNEQFF

j_call: TRBJ2-2
d_call: TRBD1
clone_size: .
v_call: TRBV14
cdr3_aa: CASSQFQGAVDTGELFF

j_call: TRBJ1-2
d_call: TRBD1
clone_size: .
v_call: TRBV28
cdr3_aa: CASSTRGGGSEDYTF